The TCR beta chain described here comes from a study of T cell responses to AZD1222 COVID-19 vaccine. Concerning this clone: Its cognate antigen is unknown.

General study points: White British ancestry dominated among donors, who included more females, and clonal diversity was possibly underestimated. Nearly half of the spike-specific TCRs reportedly recognize variant regions that carry no mutations. There were repertoire samples only from the period after the peak T cell response. Two doses of AZD1222 preceded a rise in Spike-specific TCR breadth and depth.

Assay: immunoSEQ multiplex PCR; the TCRdb copy retains only in-frame clones and omits some. Here the sample spans 95,000 to 150,000 clones, roughly 87% being singletons. Trimming removed 7 bases from V and 3 bases from J; junction bases left unmatched: 9. From germline, CDR1 is LNHDA and CDR2 SQIVND (reference sequence). There are 15 residues in the CDR3. This clonotype was sampled from an adult in good health. The genes are TRBV19 and TRBJ2-7; 10 bases match TRBD1. The source material was peripheral blood, sampled on day 0 of AZD1222 vaccination. CDR3 in DNA: TGTGCCAGTAAGGCCACCGGGACAGGGGACTACGAGCAGTACTTC. Translation: CASKATGTGDYEQYF.